This TCR beta chain was captured by sequencing in a study of cytomegalovirus exposure and HLA in healthy donors. PCR employed 60 Vbeta and 13 Jbeta primers. Data came from immunoSEQ multiplex PCR; TCRdb stores just in-frame clones and leaves some out. The sample has approximately 210,000 clones, roughly 78% seen once; the top ten hold 1.5% to 1.7%. Per germline, CDR1 MGHDK and CDR2 SYGVNS. Trimming shortened V by 3 bases and J by 0 bases, and 9 bases separated the two germline ends. The CDR3 totals 15 residues. The clonotype originates from a girl aged 10 to 17 in good health and CMV-seropositive. The chain uses TRBV25-1 and TRBJ1-3; D gene ambiguous. Input material: PBMCs. The CDR3 bases are TGTGCCAGCAGTGATCCAGTAAACTCTGGAAACACCATATATTTT. This translates into CASSDPVNSGNTIYF.